This TCR beta chain was identified in a study of CD8 T cell repertoires and HIV-1 epitope variants. Study in general: T cells were stimulated with Twenty-five Gag and Nef peptides separately.

Study-level findings and limits: Roughly nine antigen-specific TCR beta clonotypes were found; over 5 seemed cross-reactive to variants.

As regards this clone: The antigen is unknown.

Sequenced by immunoSEQ multiplex PCR; TCRdb stores in-frame clones only, minus some. The sample lists over 90,000 clones; roughly four fifths were seen once. V dropped 0 bases and J dropped 6 bases, with 9 bases sitting between them. The germline V gene has CDR1 LNHNV and CDR2 YYDKDF (reference sequence). This CDR3 is 14 amino acids long. This clonotype was sampled from a male donor with HIV. The chain carries TRBV15 and TRBJ2-1; D is unresolved. The sample comprised uncultured baseline CD8+ T cells from peripheral blood mononuclear cells (PBMCs). CDR3 amino acids: CATSRDFEINEQFF. DNA of the CDR3: TGTGCCACCAGCAGAGATTTCGAGATCAATGAGCAGTTCTTC.